This TCR beta chain was found in a study of blood T cells in healthy people across ages. The study's findings and limits: With unsorted PBMCs, a conclusive comparison of naive versus antigen-experienced cells was not possible.

V shed 5 bases and J 2 bases; nucleotides not matched to a gene: 1. The CDR3 extends over 13 amino acids. Germline CDR1 is SNHLY and CDR2 is FYNNEI. This clonotype was counted many times. Antigen unknown. Using a J-beta primer mix together with a sample-barcoded 5' primer, a second PCR was run for about 7 to 12 cycles. TCRdb re-derived calls from the 5' RACE reads in MiXCR, one entry per CDR3 protein. The sample lists about 800,000 distinct CDR3 sequences, about 42% seen once, with about a sixth in the top ten. The source of this sequence is a man at least 80 years old in good health. The chain links TRBV2 to TRBJ2-7, with 9 bases that match TRBD1. Sequenced material: blood. CDR3 in amino acids: CASSRTGAYEQYF. For the CDR3, the DNA is TGTGCCAGCAGTAGGACAGGGGCCTACGAGCAGTACTTC.